This paragraph reports one TCR beta chain. This clonotype has ten or more counts. Its antigen is unknown. Base qualities are not provided; no much larger clone lies one nucleotide away. Libraries were prepared through multiplex PCR. The sample was run on an Illumina HiSeq 4000. CDR3 regions were amplified by Arm-PCR with iRepertoire HTBI primers to construct TCR beta libraries. Before sequencing, the PCR products underwent gel purification. Per the original workflow: Gene usage analysis of CDR3 amino acid clonotypes used the 62 TRBV and fewer than 15 TRBJ segments found across samples. Filtered high-quality paired reads were merged into contigs using COPE and FqMerger. BLAST was used to align contigs to IMGT TRBV, TRBD and TRBJ reference genes, and CDR3 was defined according to IMGT. Highly expanded clones were defined as clonotypes with a frequency above 0.1%. Shannon entropy was used to measure repertoire diversity, and the Gini coefficient was used to measure V-J evenness. A clonotype found in more than one individual was treated as public. TCRdb reworked the public reads: Q25 trimming with fastp, MiXCR clone assembly, productive beta chains retained. For every CDR3 protein sequence, its rows merge into one entry that carries the most common genes and DNA. The V and J calls were determined by TCRdb, not by the authors. The sample includes approximately 300,000 distinct CDR3 sequences, with about a sixth observed a single time. The top ten constitute 35% to 45% of the sample.

The germline V and J ends show losses of 6 bases and 1 base respectively, and no gene match explains 9 bases of the junction. CDR1 and CDR2 are drawn from the germline V gene (reference sequence): DFQATT, SNEGSKA. Reading from cysteine to phenylalanine, the CDR3 counts 15 amino acids. Only CDR3 DNA remains: 45 bases, in frame from the first base. This sample is part of a study of regulatory T cells in long-lasting Graves disease (dated by TCRdb to 2020 to 2022). Looking at the study overall: Antithyroid drugs had been taken for less than 3 months by newly diagnosed Graves' disease patients. This study used TCR sequencing and RNA sequencing of peripheral blood to compare persistent Graves' disease patients against newly diagnosed Graves' disease patients. The study took place in China and was registered as a clinical trial. A total of around 35 samples were covered by TCR sequencing, comprising roughly 13 persistent and around 20 newly diagnosed Graves' disease patients. Summary of the overall study and its limitations: Compared with newly diagnosed patients, persistent Graves' disease patients had lower TCR Shannon entropy and fewer highly expanded clones, which suggests clonal expansion. Because the primary lesion, thyroid tissue, could not be accessed, the study looked at peripheral blood alone. TRBV28, TRBJ1-2 and TRBJ2-5 were preferentially used in persistent disease, while TRBV20-1 and TRBJ2-1 were favored in newly diagnosed disease. Sequencing and analysis were restricted to the TCR beta chain. Patients with persistent disease shared more public clonotypes (around 2,500) than newly diagnosed patients did (966). The small sample size was acknowledged by the authors as a limitation that may reduce accuracy.

Sample time point, as interpreted from the label and publication: newly diagnosed GD, antithyroid drugs for less than 3 months. RNA was extracted from PBMCs in TRIzol for both TCR sequencing and RNA sequencing. Graves' disease was diagnosed according to American Thyroid Association guidelines. Patients were recruited from an endocrinology department in Xi'an, China. Each patient gave 9 to 10 milliliters of peripheral blood, collected in an EDTA anticoagulant tube. PBMCs were isolated by Ficoll Paque Plus density gradient separation without further T cell sorting. An Agilent 2100 Bioanalyzer and agarose gel were used to check RNA quality, and a NanoDrop 2000 was used to measure RNA concentration.

The source material was peripheral blood mononuclear cells (PBMCs), sampled at new diagnosis, from a patient treated with antithyroid drugs. The chain is made from TRBV20-1 and TRBJ2-7, with 10 central nucleotides matching TRBD2. This clonotype was sampled from a female donor with Graves disease. The DNA reads TGCAGTGCCGCTAAACGGACTAGCGGTTCCTACGAGCAGTACTTC. It specifies CSAAKRTSGSYEQYF.